A single sample is the source of the 15 T cell receptor beta chains below, sequenced in a study of cytomegalovirus exposure and HLA in healthy donors (dated by TCRdb to 2017 to 2019). Receptors were amplified or captured by the immunoSEQ multiplex PCR assay. For the multiplex PCR, a mixture combining 60 forward primers for TCR Vbeta segments and 13 reverse primers for TCR Jbeta segments was used. Here the immuneACCESS table is served through TCRdb, limited to in-frame sequences with V and J called. Missing clones are a known gap in these copies; in checked studies unresolved V genes cover under half, and the rest lacks a known reason. This sample lists roughly 80,000 clones; 62% were detected once. The top ten clones comprise 3.5% to 4.5% of the sample. Material for sequencing was PBMCs. The source is a male donor in good health and CMV-seropositive.

This clone was found a few times. The chain employs TRBV28 and TRBJ1-1; possibly TRBD1 for D (6 bases). The CDR3 runs 13 residues. Germline loops: CDR1 MDHEN, CDR2 SYDVKM. V gave up 7 bases and J gave up 2 bases, with 11 bases separating them. This chain's CDR3 is CASTAGTNTEAFF. CDR3 DNA sequence: TGTGCCAGCACTGCCGGGACAAACACTGAAGCTTTCTTT. The variable domain in full, completed from reference TRBV28 and TRBJ1-1, reads DVKVTQSSRYLVKRTGEKVFLECVQDMDHENMFWYRQDPGLGLRLIYFSYDVKMKEKGDIPEGYSVSREKKERFSLILESASTNQTSMYLCASTAGTNTEAFFGQGTRLTVV.

The rearrangement uses TRBV27 and TRBJ2-7, with D maybe TRBD2 (5 bases). This CDR3 is built from 14 residues. CDR1 is MNHEY and CDR2 is SMNVEV in the germline V gene (reference sequence). V was trimmed by 4 bases and J by 6 bases, leaving 16 bases between them. CDR3 DNA sequence: TGTGCCAGCAGTTCTGAAATGGTGCGGGCCGAGCAGTACTTC. Its translation is CASSSEMVRAEQYF.

The chain employs TRBV9 and TRBJ1-1, with D tentatively TRBD1 (5 bases). From germline, CDR1 is SGDLS and CDR2 YYNGEE. Trimming pared 2 bases from V and 4 bases from J, leaving 15 bases between. This CDR3 is built from 15 residues. CDR3 protein: CASSVADIGGTEAFF. CDR3 DNA sequence: TGTGCCAGCAGCGTGGCAGACATCGGGGGCACTGAAGCTTTCTTT.

The chain recombines TRBV5-1 with TRBJ2-3; 8 bases are shared with TRBD1. Germline V gene lookup returns CDR1 SGHRS and CDR2 YFSETQ. The V and J ends lost 2 bases and 5 bases, in that order; junction bases with no gene match: 10. CDR3 size: 16 residues. The CDR3 DNA sequence: TGCGCCAGCAGCTTAGTAGGACAGGGCGTTGGAGATACGCAGTATTTT. It is translated as CASSLVGQGVGDTQYF.

There are a few counts of this clone. J is TRBJ1-5 and V is TRBV20-1; 8 positions agree with TRBD1. V was pared by 1 base and J by 15 bases, with 5 bases of the junction left unmatched. The CDR3 consists of 11 residues. The germline V gene has CDR1 DFQATT and CDR2 SNEGSKA (reference sequence). CDR3 protein: CSARVDRVLHF. CDR3 in DNA: TGCAGTGCTAGAGTGGACAGGGTATTGCATTTT.

This sequence joins TRBV11-2 and TRBJ1-2, with D uncertain. Trimming left V 3 bases short and J 8 bases short, with 13 bases between. There are 13 residues in the CDR3. Germline values: CDR1 SGHAT, CDR2 FQNNGV. The CDR3 loop is CASSFGSERGYTF. The CDR3 DNA reads TGTGCCAGCAGCTTCGGCTCCGAGAGGGGCTACACCTTC.

V and J are TRBV7-3 and TRBJ2-2; 12 nucleotides align to TRBD2. CDR3 length: 22 amino acids. Trimming took 5 bases from V and 0 from J; bases not matched to a gene: 19. Looked up from germline, CDR1 is SGHTA and CDR2 is FQGTGA. Here the CDR3 reads CASSNTFALAGGPLTNTGELFF. CDR3 DNA: TGTGCCAGCAGCAACACCTTTGCCCTAGCGGGAGGGCCCCTTACGAACACCGGGGAGCTGTTTTTT.

The chain links TRBV6-5 to TRBJ1-2; TRBD1 matches at 7 bases. The trim removed 5 bases at V and 6 bases at J, leaving 9 bases unmatched. The CDR3 loop spans 14 amino acids. Germline CDR1 is MNHEY and CDR2 is SVGAGI. The CDR3 protein is CASSRPGQRDGYTF. CDR3 DNA sequence: TGTGCCAGCAGTCGACCGGGACAGAGAGATGGCTACACCTTC.

This clone was picked up a small number of times. The rearrangement uses TRBV28 and TRBJ1-4; 7 nucleotides align to TRBD1. With 7 bases clipped from V and 4 bases from J, the junction kept 12 bases outside the gene matches. Germline V gives CDR1 MDHEN, CDR2 SYDVKM. The CDR3 loop spans 16 amino acids. The CDR3 is CASNSGPGQVNEKLFF. CDR3 nucleotides: TGTGCCAGCAATAGTGGGCCCGGACAGGTTAATGAAAAACTGTTTTTT. The variable domain in full, with the rest retrieved from reference TRBV28 and TRBJ1-4, is DVKVTQSSRYLVKRTGEKVFLECVQDMDHENMFWYRQDPGLGLRLIYFSYDVKMKEKGDIPEGYSVSREKKERFSLILESASTNQTSMYLCASNSGPGQVNEKLFFGSGTQLSVL.

The V gene is TRBV19, the J gene TRBJ1-1, with TRBD1 matching over 10 bases. This CDR3 comprises 14 residues. V was pared by 3 bases and J by 9 bases, with 7 bases of the junction left unmatched. CDR1 and CDR2 (germline): LNHDA, SQIVND (reference sequence). CDR3 protein: CASSIPGTGDQAFF. The DNA for the CDR3 is TGTGCCAGTAGTATCCCCGGGACAGGGGACCAAGCTTTCTTT.

The chain employs TRBV18 and TRBJ1-5, with 8 bases identical to TRBD1. The germline CDR1 and CDR2 sequences are KGHSH and LQKENI. This CDR3 region has 16 residues. Germline trimming cut 4 bases from V and 2 bases from J; bases unmatched to any gene: 7. The CDR3 DNA is TGTGCCAGCTCACTACAGACAGGGGTTGGCAATCAGCCCCAGCATTTT. Its translation is CASSLQTGVGNQPQHF.

This clone was found once. The V call is TRBV7-9, the J call TRBJ2-3; 7 bases match TRBD1. Trimming removed 5 bases from V and 2 bases from J; junction bases left unmatched: 7. CDR1 SEHNR and CDR2 FQNEAQ come from the germline V gene (reference sequence). This CDR3 region has 15 residues. The CDR3 DNA is TGTGCCAGCAGCCTGGAGACAGGGCACACAGATACGCAGTATTTT. It yields the protein CASSLETGHTDTQYF. The whole variable domain, remainder taken from reference TRBV7-9 and TRBJ2-3, is DTGVSQNPRHKITKRGQNVTFRCDPISEHNRLYWYRQTLGQGPEFLTYFQNEAQLEKSRLLSDRFSAERPKGSFSTLEIQRTEQGDSAMYLCASSLETGHTDTQYFGPGTRLTVL.

The V and J genes are TRBV7-2 and TRBJ2-1; TRBD2 matches 10 bases. CDR1 is SGHTA and CDR2 is FQGNSA in the germline V gene. Trimming at V came to 1 base and at J to 9 bases, leaving 12 bases not matched to a gene. The CDR3 runs 17 residues. The CDR3 coding sequence is TGTGCCAGCAGCTTAGTCAGCGGGGGGGCGGATTCGGGTGAGCAGTTCTTC. Amino acid sequence: CASSLVSGGADSGEQFF.

The gene calls are TRBV6-1 and TRBJ2-3; tentative D call: TRBD2 (6 bases). CDR1 is MNHNS and CDR2 is SASEGT in the germline V gene. The V gene lost 0 bases and the J gene lost 2 bases, with 9 bases spanning the gap. The CDR3 is made up of 15 amino acids. This chain's CDR3 is CASSEAGGITDTQYF. As DNA, the CDR3 is TGTGCCAGCAGTGAAGCGGGGGGAATCACAGATACGCAGTATTTT.

This clone was counted only a few times. The chain has TRBV20-1 and TRBJ1-2; D not certain. The germline V gene has CDR1 DFQATT and CDR2 SNEGSKA (reference sequence). V dropped 3 bases and J dropped 5 bases, with 4 bases sitting between them. CDR3 size: 10 residues. This CDR3 reads CSARAYGYTF. In DNA, the CDR3 is TGCAGTGCTAGGGCTTATGGCTACACCTTC.